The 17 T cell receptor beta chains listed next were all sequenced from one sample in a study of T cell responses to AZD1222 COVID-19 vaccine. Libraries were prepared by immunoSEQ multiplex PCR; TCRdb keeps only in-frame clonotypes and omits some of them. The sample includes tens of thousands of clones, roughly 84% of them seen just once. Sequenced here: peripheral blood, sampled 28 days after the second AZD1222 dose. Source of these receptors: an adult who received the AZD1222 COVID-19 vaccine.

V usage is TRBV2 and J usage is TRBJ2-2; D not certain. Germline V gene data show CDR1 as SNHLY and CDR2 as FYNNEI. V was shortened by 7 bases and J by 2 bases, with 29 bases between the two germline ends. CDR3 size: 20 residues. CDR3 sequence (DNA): TGTGCCAGCATTCAAGTTCGGCAAAGATTCACAGCACTAAACACCGGGGAGCTGTTTTTT. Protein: CASIQVRQRFTALNTGELFF. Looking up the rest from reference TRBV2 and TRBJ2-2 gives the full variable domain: EPEVTQTPSHQVTQMGQEVILRCVPISNHLYFYWYRQILGQKVEFLVSFYNNEISEKSEIFDDQFSVERPDGSNFTLKIRSTKLEDSAMYFCASIQVRQRFTALNTGELFFGEGSRLTVL.

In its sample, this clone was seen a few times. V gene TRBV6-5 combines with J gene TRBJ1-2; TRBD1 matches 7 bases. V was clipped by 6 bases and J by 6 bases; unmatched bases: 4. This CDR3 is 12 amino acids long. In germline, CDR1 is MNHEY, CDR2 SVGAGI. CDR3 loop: CASSQTGHGYTF. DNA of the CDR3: TGTGCCAGCAGCCAGACAGGGCATGGCTACACCTTC.

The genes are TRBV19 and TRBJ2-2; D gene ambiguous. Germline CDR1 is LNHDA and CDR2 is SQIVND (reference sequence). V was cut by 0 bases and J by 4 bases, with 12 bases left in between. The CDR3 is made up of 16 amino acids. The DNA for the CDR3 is TGTGCCAGTAGTATAGACGTGGGATTGGTCACCGGGGAGCTGTTTTTT. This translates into CASSIDVGLVTGELFF. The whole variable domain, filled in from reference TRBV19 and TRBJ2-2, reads DGGITQSPKYLFRKEGQNVTLSCEQNLNHDAMYWYRQDPGQGLRLIYYSQIVNDFQKGDIAEGYSVSREKKESFPLTVTSAQKNPTAFYLCASSIDVGLVTGELFFGEGSRLTVL.

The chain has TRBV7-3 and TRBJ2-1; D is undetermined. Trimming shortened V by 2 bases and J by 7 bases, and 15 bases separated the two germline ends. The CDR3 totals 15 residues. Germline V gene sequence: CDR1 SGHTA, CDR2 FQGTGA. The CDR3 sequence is CASSLGSLRFNEQFF. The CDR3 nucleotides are TGTGCCAGCAGCTTAGGTTCGTTACGGTTTAATGAGCAGTTCTTC.

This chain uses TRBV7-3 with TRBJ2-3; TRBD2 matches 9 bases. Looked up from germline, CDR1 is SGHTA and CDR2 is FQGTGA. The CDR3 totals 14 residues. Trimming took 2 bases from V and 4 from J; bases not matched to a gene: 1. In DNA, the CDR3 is TGTGCCAGCAGCTTAGGGACTAGCTCAGATACGCAGTATTTT. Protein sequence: CASSLGTSSDTQYF. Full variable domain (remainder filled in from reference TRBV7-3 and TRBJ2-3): GAGVSQTPSNKVTEKGKYVELRCDPISGHTALYWYRQSLGQGPEFLIYFQGTGAADDSGLPNDRFFAVRPEGSVSTLKIQRTERGDSAVYLCASSLGTSSDTQYFGPGTRLTVL.

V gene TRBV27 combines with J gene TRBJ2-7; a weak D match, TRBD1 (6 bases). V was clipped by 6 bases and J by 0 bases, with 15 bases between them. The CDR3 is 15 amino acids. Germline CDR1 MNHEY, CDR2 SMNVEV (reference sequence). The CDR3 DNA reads TGTGCCAGCAGGACCTTGGGGACATCCTCCTACGAGCAGTACTTC. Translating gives CASRTLGTSSYEQYF.

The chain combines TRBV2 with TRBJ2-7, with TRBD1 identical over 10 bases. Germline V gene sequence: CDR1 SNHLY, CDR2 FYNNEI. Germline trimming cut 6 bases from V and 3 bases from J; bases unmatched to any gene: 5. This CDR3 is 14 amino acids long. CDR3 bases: TGTGCCAGCAGCCCCCGGACAGGGGGCTACGAGCAGTACTTC. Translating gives CASSPRTGGYEQYF.

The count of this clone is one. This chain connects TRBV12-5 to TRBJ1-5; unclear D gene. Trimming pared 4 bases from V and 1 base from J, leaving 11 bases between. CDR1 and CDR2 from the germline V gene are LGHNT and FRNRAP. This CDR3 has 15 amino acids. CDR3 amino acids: CASGYGEASNQPQHF. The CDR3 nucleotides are TGTGCTAGTGGTTACGGGGAAGCGAGCAATCAGCCCCAGCATTTT. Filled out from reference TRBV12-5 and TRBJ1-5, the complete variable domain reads DARVTQTPRHKVTEMGQEVTMRCQPILGHNTVFWYRQTMMQGLELLAYFRNRAPLDDSGMPKDRFSAEMPDATLATLKIQPSEPRDSAVYFCASGYGEASNQPQHFGDGTRLSIL.

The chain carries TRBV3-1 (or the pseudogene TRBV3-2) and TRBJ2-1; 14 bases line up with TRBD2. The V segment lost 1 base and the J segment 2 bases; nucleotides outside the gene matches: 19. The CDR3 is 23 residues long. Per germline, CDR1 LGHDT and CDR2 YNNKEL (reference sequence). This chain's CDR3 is CASSQGPSHPGLAGGHAYNEQFF. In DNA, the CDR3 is TGTGCCAGCAGCCAAGGCCCCTCTCACCCCGGACTAGCGGGGGGCCATGCCTACAATGAGCAGTTCTTC.

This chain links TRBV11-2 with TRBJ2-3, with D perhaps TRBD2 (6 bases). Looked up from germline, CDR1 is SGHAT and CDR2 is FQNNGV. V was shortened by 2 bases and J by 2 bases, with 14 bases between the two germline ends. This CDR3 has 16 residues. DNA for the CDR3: TGTGCCAGCAGCTTAACCACACTAGCATCCACAGATACGCAGTATTTT. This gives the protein CASSLTTLASTDTQYF. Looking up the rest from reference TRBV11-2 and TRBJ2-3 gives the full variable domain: EAGVAQSPRYKIIEKRQSVAFWCNPISGHATLYWYQQILGQGPKLLIQFQNNGVVDDSQLPKDRFSAERLKGVDSTLKIQPAKLEDSAVYLCASSLTTLASTDTQYFGPGTRLTVL.

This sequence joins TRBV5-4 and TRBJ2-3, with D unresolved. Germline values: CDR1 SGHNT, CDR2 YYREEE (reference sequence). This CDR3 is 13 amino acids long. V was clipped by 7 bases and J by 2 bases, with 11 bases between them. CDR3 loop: CASVADDTDTQYF. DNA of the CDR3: TGTGCCAGCGTTGCGGACGACACAGATACGCAGTATTTT.

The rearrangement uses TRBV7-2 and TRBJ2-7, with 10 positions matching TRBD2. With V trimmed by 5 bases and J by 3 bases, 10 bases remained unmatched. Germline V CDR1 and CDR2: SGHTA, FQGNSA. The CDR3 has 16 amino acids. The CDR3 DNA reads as TGTGCCAGCAGCCCCCCTGGGCTAGCGGGGGACTACGAGCAGTACTTC. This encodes CASSPPGLAGDYEQYF.

The CDR3 DNA is TGTGCCAGCACCATCCCCGGGACAGAACTAGCCAAAAACATTCAGTACTTC. It encodes CASTIPGTELAKNIQYF. The J gene is TRBJ2-4, the V gene TRBV21-1; the table's TRBD1 call for D was not verified on the DNA. TRBV21-1 is given as a pseudogene. The CDR3 extends over 17 amino acids.

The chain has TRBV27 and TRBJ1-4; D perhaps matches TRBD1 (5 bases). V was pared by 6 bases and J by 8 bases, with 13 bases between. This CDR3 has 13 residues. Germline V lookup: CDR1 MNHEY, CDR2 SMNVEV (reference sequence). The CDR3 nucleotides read TGTGCCAGCAGCAGGGAGATCGGGGAAAAACTGTTTTTT. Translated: CASSREIGEKLFF.

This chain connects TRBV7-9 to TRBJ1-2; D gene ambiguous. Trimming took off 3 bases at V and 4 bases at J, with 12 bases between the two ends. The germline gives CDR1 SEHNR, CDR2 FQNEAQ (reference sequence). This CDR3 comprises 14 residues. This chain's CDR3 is CASSFGSSGYGYTF. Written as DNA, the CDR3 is TGTGCCAGCAGCTTTGGGAGCAGTGGCTATGGCTACACCTTC.

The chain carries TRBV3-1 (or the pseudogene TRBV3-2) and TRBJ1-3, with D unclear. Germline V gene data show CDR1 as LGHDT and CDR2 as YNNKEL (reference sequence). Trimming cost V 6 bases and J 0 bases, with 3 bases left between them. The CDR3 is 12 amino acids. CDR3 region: CASRFSGNTIYF. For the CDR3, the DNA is TGTGCCAGCAGGTTCTCTGGAAACACCATATATTTT.

The DNA for the CDR3 is TGTGCCAGCAGTGTCCGGGGCTATGGCTACACCTTC. Its protein is CASSVRGYGYTF. The chain carries TRBV6-2 or TRBV6-3 and TRBJ1-2; D is undetermined. The CDR3 extends over 12 amino acids. Trimming cost V 5 bases and J 4 bases, with 8 bases left between them. Germline values: CDR1 MNHEY, CDR2 SVGEGT.